The 9 T cell receptor beta chains below all came from one sample that was sequenced in a study of CD8 T cells in Susac syndrome (dated by TCRdb to between 2019 and 2020). The receptor library was made with the immunoSEQ multiplex PCR assay. RNA was extracted using the RNeasy kit, and about 0.45 to 1 ug of the RNA was reverse transcribed with random hexamers. TCRdb reprocessing: public reads trimmed at Q25 with fastp, clones called with MiXCR, in-frame beta chains kept. When rows share a CDR3 protein, they turn into one entry using the most common DNA and genes. This sample holds about 300,000 distinct CDR3 sequences; approximately 91% were observed only once. The ten largest clones represent approximately 0.18% of the sample. The sample was CD8+ T cells from PBMCs. The receptors were sampled from a human donor with multiple sclerosis.

This sequence joins TRBV20-1 and TRBJ2-1; 7 nucleotides match TRBD1. With V trimmed by 0 bases and J by 6 bases, 8 bases remained unmatched. This CDR3 comprises 15 residues. Per germline, CDR1 DFQATT and CDR2 SNEGSKA (reference sequence). CDR3: CSARDIGGRFNEQFF. The CDR3, as DNA: TGCAGTGCTAGAGATATAGGGGGCCGTTTCAATGAGCAGTTCTTC.

Only one count was recorded for this clonotype. V and J are TRBV28 and TRBJ2-1, with 9 bases lining up with TRBD2. CDR1 and CDR2 (germline): MDHEN, SYDVKM. The CDR3 runs to 14 residues. With 3 bases clipped from V and 5 bases from J, the junction kept 2 bases outside the gene matches. CDR3 in amino acids: CASSFERGDNEQFF. DNA of the CDR3: TGTGCCAGCAGTTTCGAGCGGGGGGACAATGAGCAGTTCTTC.

The chain uses TRBV4-3 and TRBJ2-7, with a tentative D call TRBD2 (6 bases). This CDR3 has 14 amino acids. Deletions cut 0 bases from V and 9 bases from J, with 15 bases between. Germline V gene lookup returns CDR1 LGHNA and CDR2 YSLEER. This CDR3 is CASSQDLGGDGQYF. Here the CDR3 DNA reads TGCGCCAGCAGCCAAGATTTGGGGGGAGACGGGCAGTACTTC.

In the case of this clonotype: The junction departs from germline at one end; a sequencing error may be responsible. The rearrangement links TRBV2 to TRBJ1-2; tentative D call: TRBD1 (6 bases). Per the germline V gene, CDR1 is SNHLY and CDR2 is FYNNEI. This CDR3 comprises 10 residues. The CDR3 loop is CASSTYREPF. DNA of the CDR3: TGTGCCAGCAGTACTTACAGGGAGCCCTTC.

The chain recombines TRBV9 with TRBJ1-6; D possibly corresponds to TRBD1 (5 bases). Germline V lookup: CDR1 SGDLS, CDR2 YYNGEE. V was clipped by 4 bases and J by 7 bases, with 21 bases between them. This CDR3 has 17 residues. CDR3 region: CASSLFGPGTTNSPLHF. The CDR3 coding sequence is TGTGCCAGCAGCCTGTTTGGACCCGGGACCACAAATTCACCCCTCCACTTT.

This chain uses TRBV20-1 with TRBJ1-5; D gene ambiguous. The germline gives CDR1 DFQATT, CDR2 SNEGSKA (reference sequence). Trimming removed 0 bases from V and 5 bases from J, with 20 bases in between. The CDR3 runs 17 residues. In DNA, the CDR3 is TGCAGTGCTAGAGATTCGTCGGGATATAAACGTGATCAGCCCCAGCATTTT. The encoded protein is CSARDSSGYKRDQPQHF.

The chain has TRBV5-4 and TRBJ2-5; 10 bases fit TRBD2. CDR1 and CDR2 from the germline V gene are SGHNT and YYREEE (reference sequence). V lost 0 bases to trimming and J lost 1 base; unmatched junction nucleotides: 9. There are 18 residues in the CDR3. CDR3 DNA sequence: TGTGCCAGCAGCTTGGCCGCGTTAGGACTAGCGGCCCAAGAGACCCAGTACTTC. Amino acid sequence: CASSLAALGLAAQETQYF.

The chain links TRBV27 to TRBJ2-7; TRBD2 matches 11 bases. The CDR3 covers 19 residues. Trimming removed 4 bases from V and 0 bases from J; junction bases left unmatched: 14. Germline V gene data show CDR1 as MNHEY and CDR2 as SMNVEV (reference sequence). DNA for the CDR3: TGTGCCAGCAGTTCCCCCCCCGGGACTAGCGGACTTTCCTCCTACGAGCAGTACTTC. It codes for CASSSPPGTSGLSSYEQYF.

The chain carries TRBV28 and TRBJ1-2, with D perhaps TRBD1 (5 bases). Trimming cost V 3 bases and J 4 bases, with 9 bases left between them. This CDR3 region has 13 residues. Germline CDR1 is MDHEN and CDR2 is SYDVKM. CDR3 coding DNA: TGTGCCAGCAGTTTGGTGACAGTCTATGGCTACACCTTC. It codes for CASSLVTVYGYTF.